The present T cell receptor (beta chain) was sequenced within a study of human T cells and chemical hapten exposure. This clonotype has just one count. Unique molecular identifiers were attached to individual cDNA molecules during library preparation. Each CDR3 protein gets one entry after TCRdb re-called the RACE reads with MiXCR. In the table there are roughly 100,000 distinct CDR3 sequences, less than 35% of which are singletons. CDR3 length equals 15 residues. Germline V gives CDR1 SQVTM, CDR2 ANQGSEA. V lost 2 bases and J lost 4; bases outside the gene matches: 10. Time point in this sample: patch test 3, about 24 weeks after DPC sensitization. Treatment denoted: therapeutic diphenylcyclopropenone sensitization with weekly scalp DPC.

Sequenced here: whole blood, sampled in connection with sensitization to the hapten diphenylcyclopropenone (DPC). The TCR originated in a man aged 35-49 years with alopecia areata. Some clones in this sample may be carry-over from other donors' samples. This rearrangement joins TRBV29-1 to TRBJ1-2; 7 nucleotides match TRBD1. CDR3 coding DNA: TGCAGCGTTGAAATGGCCCGACAGGGAGGCTATGGCTACACCTTC. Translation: CSVEMARQGGYGYTF.